This T cell receptor beta chain was identified in a study of radiotherapy plus CTLA-4 blockade in lung cancer. Concerning this clone itself: The antigen remains undetermined.

Between the trimmed V and J ends, which lost 3 bases and 1 base, there was a span of 12 bases. The germline gives CDR1 KGHSH, CDR2 LQKENI. The CDR3 runs to 16 residues. TCRdb's table, derived via immunoSEQ multiplex PCR, lists solely in-frame clones and lacks some. This sample yields 40,000 to 50,000 clones, of which roughly four fifths are seen a single time; 3% to 4% belongs to the top ten. General observations from the study: TCR clones of tumor origin grew in blood after radiotherapy plus ipilimumab.

The receptor's source is a human donor with non-small cell lung cancer who had stable disease on radiotherapy plus ipilimumab. The sequencing here drew on peripheral blood, taken from a patient treated with radiotherapy plus ipilimumab. V usage is TRBV18 and J usage is TRBJ2-2, with D hard to call. In DNA form, the CDR3 reads TGTGCCAGCTCACCCCTAGACGGCTTGAACACCGGGGAGCTGTTTTTT. Its translation: CASSPLDGLNTGELFF. Full variable domain (remainder filled in from reference TRBV18 and TRBJ2-2): NAGVMQNPRHLVRRRGQEARLRCSPMKGHSHVYWYRQLPEEGLKFMVYLQKENIIDESGMPKERFSAEFPKEGPSILRIQQVVRGDSAAYFCASSPLDGLNTGELFFGEGSRLTVL.